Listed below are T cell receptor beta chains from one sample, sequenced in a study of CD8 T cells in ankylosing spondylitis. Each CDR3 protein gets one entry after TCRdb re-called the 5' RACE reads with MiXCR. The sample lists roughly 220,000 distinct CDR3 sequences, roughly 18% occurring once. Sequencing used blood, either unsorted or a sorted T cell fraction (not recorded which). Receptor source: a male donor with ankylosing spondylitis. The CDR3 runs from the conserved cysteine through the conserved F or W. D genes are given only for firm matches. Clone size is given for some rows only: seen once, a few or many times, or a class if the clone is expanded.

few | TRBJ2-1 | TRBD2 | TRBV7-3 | TGTGCCAGCAGCTTATATGAGGGACTAGGAGATGAGCAGTTCTTC | CASSLYEGLGDEQFF
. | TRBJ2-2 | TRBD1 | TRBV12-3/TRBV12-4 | TGTGCCAGCACCCAGTTCGTGCGCCCGGGACAGAGGAACACCGGGGAGCTGTTTTTT | CASTQFVRPGQRNTGELFF
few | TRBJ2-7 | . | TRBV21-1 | TGTGCCAGCAGCAAGGGCGGGAGAACCTACGAGCAGTACTTC | CASSKGGRTYEQYF
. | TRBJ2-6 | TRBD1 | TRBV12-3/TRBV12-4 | TGTGCCAGCAGTTTATGGGGACAGAGCTCTGGGGCCAACGTCCTGACTTTC | CASSLWGQSSGANVLTF
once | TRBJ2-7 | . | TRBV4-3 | TGCGCCAGCAGCCAAGATTTTACGCTAGAGCAGTACTTC | CASSQDFTLEQYF
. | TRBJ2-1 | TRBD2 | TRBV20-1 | TGCAGTGCTAGGCCGACCGGGACTAGCGGGAACAATGAGCAGTTCTTC | CSARPTGTSGNNEQFF
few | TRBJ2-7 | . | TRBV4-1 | TGCGCCAGCAGCCAACTTGGAGCGGCGGTGGCCTACGAGCAGTACTTC | CASSQLGAAVAYEQYF
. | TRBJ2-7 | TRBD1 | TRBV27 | TGTGCCAGCAGGGACAGGGGAGAGTACGAGCAGTACTTC | CASRDRGEYEQYF
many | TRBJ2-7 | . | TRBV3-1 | TGTGCCAGCAGCCAAGGTCCCTCCTACGAGCAGTACTTC | CASSQGPSYEQYF
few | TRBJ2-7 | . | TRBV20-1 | TGCAGTGCTAGAGGCCATCATGGGGCCTACGAGCAGTACTTC | CSARGHHGAYEQYF
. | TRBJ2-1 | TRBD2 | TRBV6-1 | TGTGCCAGCAGCCAACTAGCGGGGCCTCACAATGAGCAGTTCTTC | CASSQLAGPHNEQFF
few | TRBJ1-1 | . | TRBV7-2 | TGTGCCAGCAGCTTAATGTGGAGTAATGAAGCTTTCTTT | CASSLMWSNEAFF
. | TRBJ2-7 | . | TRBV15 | TGTGCCACCAGCCCGCCCGGGCGGCACTACGAGCAGTACTTC | CATSPPGRHYEQYF
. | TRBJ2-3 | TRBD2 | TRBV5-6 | TGTGCCAGCAGCCCGGGACTACCACCCACAGATACGCAGTATTTT | CASSPGLPPTDTQYF
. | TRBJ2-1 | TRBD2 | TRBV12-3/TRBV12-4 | TGTGCCAGCAATTCACTAGCGTCCACCTACAATGAGCAGTTCTTC | CASNSLASTYNEQFF
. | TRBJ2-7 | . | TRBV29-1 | TGCAGCGTTGGAGGTCAGAACTACGAGCAGTACTTC | CSVGGQNYEQYF
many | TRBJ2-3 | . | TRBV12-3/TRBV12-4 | TGTGCCAGCAGTTTCGAGCGGCGCACAGATACGCAGTATTTT | CASSFERRTDTQYF
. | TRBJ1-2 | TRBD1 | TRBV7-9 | TGTGCCAGCAGCCAGGGACAGGGGTTTGGCTACACCTTC | CASSQGQGFGYTF
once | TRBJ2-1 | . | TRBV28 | TGTGCCAGCAGCCCGGCGGGGGCGAATGAGCAGTTCTTC | CASSPAGANEQFF
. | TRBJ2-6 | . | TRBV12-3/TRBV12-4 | TGTGCCAGCAGTTCCCCCTTCTCTGGGGCCAACGTCCTGACTTTC | CASSSPFSGANVLTF
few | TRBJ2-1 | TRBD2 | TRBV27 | TGTGCCAGCAGTATCCTAGCGGAGAGCTCCTACAATGAGCAGTTCTTC | CASSILAESSYNEQFF
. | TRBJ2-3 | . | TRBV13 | TGTGCCAGCAGCGCGGGAAAGAGGGCAGATACGCAGTATTTT | CASSAGKRADTQYF
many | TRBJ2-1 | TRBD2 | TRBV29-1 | TGCAGCGTTGAAGAGACCCCTGACGGTATCGCTAGCGGGGGCGGATGGGAGCAGTTCTTC | CSVEETPDGIASGGGWEQFF
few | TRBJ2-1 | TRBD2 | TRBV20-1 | TGCAGTGCTAGAGTGGGACTAGCGGTTTACAATGAGCAGTTCTTC | CSARVGLAVYNEQFF
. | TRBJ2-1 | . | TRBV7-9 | TGTGCCAGCAGCTCAATGAGGGGGGGGGCTGAAAATGAGCAGTTCTTC | CASSSMRGGAENEQFF
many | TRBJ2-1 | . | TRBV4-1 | TGCGCCAGCAGCCAAGACCTCGGCATGTTAATGGGGATCAATGAGCAGTTCTTC | CASSQDLGMLMGINEQFF
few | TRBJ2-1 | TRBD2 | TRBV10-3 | TGTGCCATCAGTGAAGACGAGGCGGGAGCATCCTACAATGAGCAGTTCTTC | CAISEDEAGASYNEQFF
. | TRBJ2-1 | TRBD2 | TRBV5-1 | TGCGCCAGCAGCTTGGAAGCGGGAGATGAGCAGTTCTTC | CASSLEAGDEQFF
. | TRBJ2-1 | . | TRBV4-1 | TGCGCCAGCAGCCGACGGCCGGAGACGAGCTCCTACAATGAGCAGTTCTTC | CASSRRPETSSYNEQFF
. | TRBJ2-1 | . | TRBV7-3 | TGTGCCAGCAGCTTAGGCCCGGCTGGGAGCTCCTACAATGAGCAGTTCTTC | CASSLGPAGSSYNEQFF
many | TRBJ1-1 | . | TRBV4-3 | TGCGCCAGCAGCCAAGGATACGGACTGAACACTGAAGCTTTCTTT | CASSQGYGLNTEAFF
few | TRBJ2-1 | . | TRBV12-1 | TGTGCCAGCAGCCCTCCCCACACGACTACTTACAATGAGCAGTTCTTC | CASSPPHTTTYNEQFF
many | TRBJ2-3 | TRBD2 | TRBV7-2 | TGTGCCAGCAGCCGCACAGCGGGAGGCGGAGGAACAGATACGCAGTATTTT | CASSRTAGGGGTDTQYF
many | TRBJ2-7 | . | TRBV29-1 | TGCAGCGTCGTGCAGGGATACGAGCAGTACTTC | CSVVQGYEQYF
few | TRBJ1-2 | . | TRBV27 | TGTGCCAGCAGTTTGGGAGGTGCCCCGGACTATGGCTACACCTTC | CASSLGGAPDYGYTF
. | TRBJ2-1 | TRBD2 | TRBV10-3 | TGTGCCATCAGCCTCACTAGCGGAGTCAACAATGAGCAGTTCTTC | CAISLTSGVNNEQFF
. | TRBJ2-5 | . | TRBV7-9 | TGTGCCAGCACCCGAGTAGGACAGCAAGAGACCCAGTACTTC | CASTRVGQQETQYF
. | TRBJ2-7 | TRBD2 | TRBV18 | TGTGCCAGCTCACGAACTAGCGGGAACTTCTACGAGCAGTACTTC | CASSRTSGNFYEQYF
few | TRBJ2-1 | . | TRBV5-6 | TGTGCCAGCAGGCTACTCCAGGATGTCAACAATGAGCAGTTCTTC | CASRLLQDVNNEQFF
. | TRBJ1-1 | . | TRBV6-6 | TGTGCCACCAACCGGGGGGTGGCCGAAGCTTTCTTT | CATNRGVAEAFF
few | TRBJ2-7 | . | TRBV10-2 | TGCGCCAGCAGTGACGGTCCGCCAAGCTCCTACGAGCAGTACTTC | CASSDGPPSSYEQYF
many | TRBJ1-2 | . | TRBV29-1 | TGCAGCCTTCCATCAGCGGGTGGCTACACCTTC | CSLPSAGGYTF
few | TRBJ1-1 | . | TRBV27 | TGTGCCAGCAGTTTAGAGGGCCCCCACACTGAAGCTTTCTTT | CASSLEGPHTEAFF
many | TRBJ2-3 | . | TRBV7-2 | TGTGCCAGCAGCTCGGACACAGGGCCGTTGATAGATACGCAGTATTTT | CASSSDTGPLIDTQYF
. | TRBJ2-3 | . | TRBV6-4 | TGTGCCAGCAGACCCCTCCGGGACTTCACAGATACGCAGTATTTT | CASRPLRDFTDTQYF
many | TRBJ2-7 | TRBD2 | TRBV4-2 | TGTGCCAGCAGCCAAGAAGGGACTAGCGGGACCTACTCCTACGAGCAGTACTTC | CASSQEGTSGTYSYEQYF
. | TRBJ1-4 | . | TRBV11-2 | TGTGCCAGCAGCTTAGCAGGGTGGGTGGATGAAAAACTGTTTTTT | CASSLAGWVDEKLFF
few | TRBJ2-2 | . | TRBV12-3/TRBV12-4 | TGTGCCAGCAGTTTAGGGGGGTCCGGGGAGCTGTTTTTT | CASSLGGSGELFF
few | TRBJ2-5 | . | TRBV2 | TGTGCCAGCAGTGACCCCACCAACAGGGCGCAAGAGACCCAGTACTTC | CASSDPTNRAQETQYF
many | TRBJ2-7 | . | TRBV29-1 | TGCAGCGTTGAAGGGCTTTCCTACGAGCAGTACTTC | CSVEGLSYEQYF
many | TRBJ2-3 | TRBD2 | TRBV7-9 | TGTGCCAGTCAGCGGGAGAGCGATACGCAGTATTTT | CASQRESDTQYF
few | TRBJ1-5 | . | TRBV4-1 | TGCGCCAGCAGCCAAATGACAGGTGTTTTGCCCCAGCATTTT | CASSQMTGVLPQHF
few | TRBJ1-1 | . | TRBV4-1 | TGCGCCAGCAGCCACCCACAGGGCCGCCGGGACACTGAAGCTTTCTTT | CASSHPQGRRDTEAFF
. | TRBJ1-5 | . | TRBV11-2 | TGTGCCAGCAGCTTAGTTGTGGGCCTCTCAGCGGGGCAGCCCCAGCATTTT | CASSLVVGLSAGQPQHF